These 7 T cell receptor beta chains share one sample of origin, sequenced in a study of blood T cell repertoires in COVID-19. Clones were sequenced by immunoSEQ multiplex PCR, and TCRdb holds only the in-frame ones, with some missing. The repertoire holds roughly 60,000 clones, about 90% seen once, with about 8.5% in the top ten. Sequences were obtained from peripheral blood. The receptors originated from a man aged 60 to 75 with active COVID-19.

The chain combines TRBV24-1 with TRBJ2-1; D is undetermined. This CDR3 has 16 residues. The germline V gene encodes CDR1 KGHDR and CDR2 SFDVKD. The V end lost 5 bases, the J end lost 0 bases, and 13 bases lay between the germline ends. CDR3 in amino acids: CATSVVSSSSYNEQFF. CDR3 in DNA: TGTGCCACCAGTGTCGTTTCGTCTTCCTCCTACAATGAGCAGTTCTTC.

The table lists this clone with a few counts. The V and J genes are TRBV10-1 and TRBJ2-7, with D possibly being TRBD2 (6 bases). Germline V gene data show CDR1 as WNHNN and CDR2 as SYGVQD (reference sequence). With 2 bases removed from V and 6 bases from J, the gap between germline ends came to 11 bases. CDR3 size: 13 residues. The CDR3 DNA reads as TGCGCCAGCAGTGAGCAGGAGCGGGCCGAGCAGTACTTC. Translated: CASSEQERAEQYF.

The V and J genes are TRBV12-3 or TRBV12-4 and TRBJ2-5; TRBD1 is a possible D gene (6 bases). The CDR3 length is 13 residues. V was shortened by 6 bases and J by 1 base, with 9 bases between the two germline ends. CDR3 bases: TGTGCCAGCAGGGACAGTTTCCAAGAGACCCAGTACTTC. It specifies CASRDSFQETQYF.

This chain connects TRBV4-1 to TRBJ2-3; the match to TRBD2 covers 10 bases. The junction had 9 bases not matched to a gene; V was cut back by 4 bases and J by 2 bases. Germline CDR1 and CDR2: MGHRA and YSYEKL. The CDR3 runs to 17 residues. The CDR3 loop reads CASSLFLAGVTTDTQYF. In nucleotides, the CDR3 is TGCGCCAGCAGCCTCTTCCTAGCGGGAGTAACCACAGATACGCAGTATTTT.

The CDR3 loop reads CASSLSGQSSYEQYF. CDR3 in DNA: TGTGCCAGCAGCTTGTCGGGACAGTCTTCCTACGAGCAGTACTTC. This rearrangement joins TRBV5-8 to TRBJ2-7; 7 nucleotides agree with TRBD1. This CDR3 comprises 15 residues. Trimming removed 1 base from V and 1 base from J; junction bases left unmatched: 5. The germline V gene has CDR1 SGHTS and CDR2 YDEGEE.

The chain is built from TRBV11-2 and TRBJ2-5; possibly TRBD2 for D (6 bases). The CDR3 has 17 residues. Germline V gene sequence: CDR1 SGHAT, CDR2 FQNNGV. Trimming stripped 0 bases from V and 2 bases from J, with 16 bases between. The CDR3 DNA reads as TGTGCCAGCAGCTTAGACCCCACCGGGGGTTGGCAAGAGACCCAGTACTTC. Amino acid sequence: CASSLDPTGGWQETQYF.

The gene calls are TRBV4-1 and TRBJ2-7, with 9 bases aligning to TRBD2. Germline trimming cut 0 bases from V and 6 bases from J; bases unmatched to any gene: 18. The CDR3 loop spans 19 amino acids. Germline V gene lookup returns CDR1 MGHRA and CDR2 YSYEKL. The CDR3 DNA reads TGCGCCAGCAGCCAAGACCTTCCCCGGAGGGTAGCGGGAGTTTTCGAGCAGTACTTC. Translated: CASSQDLPRRVAGVFEQYF.